These 24 T cell receptor beta chains originate from one sample sequenced in a study of blood T cell repertoires in COVID-19. The data were produced by immunoSEQ multiplex PCR, yet TCRdb's version contains in-frame clones alone and is incomplete. The sample has about 220,000 clones; 70% to 90% are singletons. The source material was peripheral blood. The source of these receptors is a woman aged 25 to 39 who had recovered from COVID-19.

The rearrangement links TRBV6-5 to TRBJ1-1; a weak D match, TRBD1 (5 bases). The germline gives CDR1 MNHEY, CDR2 SVGAGI. The V and J ends lost 0 bases and 5 bases respectively, with 7 bases between them. This CDR3 is 13 amino acids long. DNA of the CDR3: TGTGCCAGCAGTTACTCAGGGGTTACTGAAGCTTTCTTT. Its translation is CASSYSGVTEAFF.

This clone is termed medium-sized. The chain employs TRBV4-2 and TRBJ2-6; D possibly corresponds to TRBD1 (6 bases). Germline loops: CDR1 LGHNA, CDR2 YNFKEQ. There are 16 residues in the CDR3. V dropped 0 bases and J dropped 4 bases, with 10 bases sitting between them. CDR3 DNA: TGTGCCAGCAGCCAAGAAAGGGGGACCGGGGCCAACGTCCTGACTTTC. Amino acid sequence: CASSQERGTGANVLTF.

This clone appeared a few times. The chain couples TRBV6-1 to TRBJ1-1, with 7 bases lining up with TRBD1. With V trimmed by 4 bases and J by 0 bases, 8 bases remained unmatched. CDR3 length: 16 residues. Per the germline V gene, CDR1 is MNHNS and CDR2 is SASEGT. The CDR3 region has the DNA TGTGCCAGCAGTGCTCGGGACAGCAATATGAACACTGAAGCTTTCTTT. Its translation is CASSARDSNMNTEAFF.

The chain joins TRBV30 to TRBJ1-4; D remains ambiguous. V gave up 1 base and J gave up 6 bases, with 9 bases separating them. The CDR3 consists of 13 residues. Germline CDR1 is GTSNPN and CDR2 is SVGIG (reference sequence). The DNA for the CDR3 is TGTGCCTGGAGTGCCTCCGGGGATGAAAAACTGTTTTTT. Its translation is CAWSASGDEKLFF.

The V gene is TRBV2, the J gene TRBJ2-3; weak D call: TRBD1 (5 bases). Germline CDR1 is SNHLY and CDR2 is FYNNEI. This CDR3 has 12 amino acids. The V and J ends lost 0 bases and 7 bases respectively, with 5 bases between them. The CDR3 spells CASSEAGHTQYF. The CDR3 DNA reads TGTGCCAGCAGTGAAGCGGGGCATACGCAGTATTTT.

The chain is built from TRBV18 and TRBJ1-3; D not certain. The CDR3 totals 14 residues. The germline CDR1 and CDR2 sequences are KGHSH and LQKENI. Trimming removed 1 base from V and 1 base from J, with 5 bases in between. The DNA for the CDR3 is TGTGCCAGCTCACCACAATCTTCTGGAAACACCATATATTTT. Translating it yields CASSPQSSGNTIYF.

The chain joins TRBV7-3 to TRBJ2-2; TRBD2 might be the D (6 bases). The CDR3 runs to 17 residues. Germline V gene sequence: CDR1 SGHTA, CDR2 FQGTGA. Deletions cut 2 bases from V and 6 bases from J, with 19 bases between. The CDR3 reads CASSLLELRDVPGELFF. For the CDR3, the DNA is TGTGCCAGCAGCTTATTAGAGTTGCGGGACGTACCCGGGGAGCTGTTTTTT.

The rearrangement uses TRBV19 and TRBJ1-6; D not certain. The CDR3 totals 16 residues. From germline, CDR1 is LNHDA and CDR2 SQIVND (reference sequence). Trimming removed 3 bases at V and 0 bases at J, with 9 bases between. The CDR3 loop is CASSMGVGSYNSPLHF. The DNA for the CDR3 is TGTGCCAGTAGTATGGGAGTGGGCTCCTATAATTCACCCCTCCACTTT.

V is TRBV19 and J is TRBJ1-5; 8 bases match TRBD1. The CDR3 runs 16 residues. V shed 5 bases and J 0 bases; nucleotides not matched to a gene: 6. Per germline, CDR1 LNHDA and CDR2 SQIVND (reference sequence). CDR3 protein: CASSPTGGFSNQPQHF. Here the CDR3 DNA reads TGTGCCAGTAGTCCCACAGGGGGATTTAGCAATCAGCCCCAGCATTTT.

The V call is TRBV5-1, the J call TRBJ1-3; 9 nucleotides agree with TRBD1. The J segment lost 4 bases and the V segment lost 3 bases, leaving 5 bases of the junction unmatched. This CDR3 is 15 amino acids long. Germline loops: CDR1 SGHRS, CDR2 YFSETQ. CDR3 sequence reads: CASSWGDRAGNTIYF. The CDR3 nucleotides read TGCGCCAGCAGCTGGGGGGACAGGGCAGGAAACACCATATATTTT. Looking up the rest from reference TRBV5-1 and TRBJ1-3 gives the full variable domain: KAGVTQTPRYLIKTRGQQVTLSCSPISGHRSVSWYQQTPGQGLQFLFEYFSETQRNKGNFPGRFSGRQFSNSRSEMNVSTLELGDSALYLCASSWGDRAGNTIYFGEGSWLTVV.

This clone has a single count. The chain has TRBV7-9 and TRBJ1-1; D is unclear. Per germline, CDR1 SEHNR and CDR2 FQNEAQ (reference sequence). The V gene lost 5 bases and the J gene lost 1 base, with 14 bases spanning the gap. The CDR3 contains 15 residues. CDR3 amino acids: CASSRAKTGNTEAFF. CDR3 in DNA: TGTGCCAGCAGCCGCGCGAAGACGGGGAACACTGAAGCTTTCTTT.

The rearrangement joins TRBV9 to TRBJ1-2; TRBD1 might be the D (5 bases). Germline V gene lookup returns CDR1 SGDLS and CDR2 YYNGEE. The germline V and J ends were trimmed by 3 bases and 4 bases, with 13 bases remaining between them. The CDR3 extends over 14 amino acids. The CDR3, as DNA: TGTGCCAGCAGCGAGGAGGGGAGTCGCTATGGCTACACCTTC. Translation gives CASSEEGSRYGYTF. The full variable domain, with the rest looked up from reference TRBV9 and TRBJ1-2, is DSGVTQTPKHLITATGQRVTLRCSPRSGDLSVYWYQQSLDQGLQFLIQYYNGEERAKGNILERFSAQQFPDLHSELNLSSLELGDSALYFCASSEEGSRYGYTFGSGTRLTVV.

The table lists this clone with a count of one. J is TRBJ1-3 and V is TRBV11-3; D uncertain. This CDR3 comprises 15 residues. Germline lookup yields CDR1 SGHNT and CDR2 YENEEA. The V end was cut by 2 bases, the J end by 3 bases, with 11 bases between. This CDR3 is CASSLQSGVGNTIYF. The CDR3, as DNA: TGTGCCAGCAGCTTACAGAGTGGAGTTGGAAACACCATATATTTT.

The rearrangement uses TRBV29-1 and TRBJ2-5; no reliable D call. In germline, CDR1 is SQVTM, CDR2 ANQGSEA. Trimming left V 7 bases short and J 4 bases short, with 10 bases between. The CDR3 loop spans 11 amino acids. CDR3 in DNA: TGCAGCGCAGAGCTAGGAGAGACCCAGTACTTC. Translating gives CSAELGETQYF.

V usage is TRBV5-1 and J usage is TRBJ2-4; 7 bases fit TRBD1. Per the germline V gene, CDR1 is SGHRS and CDR2 is YFSETQ. The CDR3 has 16 residues. The V and J ends lost 0 bases and 3 bases, in that order; junction bases with no gene match: 6. In DNA form, the CDR3 reads TGCGCCAGCAGCTTGGAGACAGGGATGGTCAAAAACATTCAGTACTTC. Protein: CASSLETGMVKNIQYF. Combining the CDR3 with reference TRBV5-1 and TRBJ2-4 gives the whole variable domain KAGVTQTPRYLIKTRGQQVTLSCSPISGHRSVSWYQQTPGQGLQFLFEYFSETQRNKGNFPGRFSGRQFSNSRSEMNVSTLELGDSALYLCASSLETGMVKNIQYFGAGTRLSVL.

This clone was observed a handful of times. Other DNA sequences in the sample encode the same CDR3. The rearrangement links TRBV5-1 to TRBJ1-4; D possibly corresponds to TRBD1 (5 bases). The V and J ends lost 0 bases and 2 bases respectively, with 8 bases between them. This CDR3 is 15 amino acids long. Germline V CDR1 and CDR2: SGHRS, YFSETQ. The CDR3 loop reads CASSLEGATNEKLFF. The CDR3 coding sequence is TGCGCCAGCAGCTTGGAAGGGGCCACTAATGAAAAACTGTTTTTT.

V gene TRBV6-4 combines with J gene TRBJ2-1; 9 positions match TRBD1. The J segment lost 0 bases and the V segment lost 6 bases, leaving 3 bases of the junction unmatched. In germline, CDR1 is MRHNA, CDR2 SNTAGT. The CDR3 runs 15 residues. CDR3 loop: CASSEGQGSYNEQFF. In DNA form, the CDR3 reads TGTGCCAGCAGCGAGGGACAGGGCTCCTACAATGAGCAGTTCTTC.

The rearrangement joins TRBV5-1 to TRBJ2-3, with 11 bases that match TRBD2. The CDR3 totals 17 residues. Germline V gene data show CDR1 as SGHRS and CDR2 as YFSETQ. J lost 0 bases, V lost 3 bases, and 6 bases had no gene match. The CDR3 DNA sequence: TGCGCCAGCAGCTCCTGGACTAGCGGGCCTAGCACAGATACGCAGTATTTT. Amino acids: CASSSWTSGPSTDTQYF. Drawing the rest from reference TRBV5-1 and TRBJ2-3, the complete variable domain is KAGVTQTPRYLIKTRGQQVTLSCSPISGHRSVSWYQQTPGQGLQFLFEYFSETQRNKGNFPGRFSGRQFSNSRSEMNVSTLELGDSALYLCASSSWTSGPSTDTQYFGPGTRLTVL.

The chain is built from TRBV6-2 or TRBV6-3 and TRBJ2-1; D is possibly TRBD2 (5 bases). Trimming removed 5 bases from V and 7 bases from J, with 21 bases in between. Germline CDR1 reads MNHEY; CDR2 reads SVGEGT. CDR3 length: 16 residues. The CDR3 loop is CASSPAEAGGINEQFF. DNA of the CDR3: TGTGCCAGCAGTCCGGCGGAGGCAGGCGGAATAAATGAGCAGTTCTTC.

This chain joins TRBV25-1 and TRBJ1-2, with TRBD1 as a possible D gene (5 bases). The germline V and J ends were trimmed by 4 bases and 4 bases, with 7 bases remaining between them. CDR3 size: 12 residues. Germline V CDR1 and CDR2: MGHDK, SYGVNS. The CDR3 protein is CASSVGVYGYTF. For the CDR3, the DNA is TGTGCCAGCAGTGTAGGGGTCTATGGCTACACCTTC.

The CDR3 region has the DNA TGTGCCAGCAGTTACCAGTACTCCTACAATGAGCAGTTCTTC. Translating it yields CASSYQYSYNEQFF. The chain combines TRBV6-5 with TRBJ2-1; D remains ambiguous. The CDR3 consists of 14 residues. Germline loops: CDR1 MNHEY, CDR2 SVGAGI. Trimming stripped 2 bases from V and 0 bases from J, with 5 bases between.

J is TRBJ2-3 and V is TRBV11-2, with 8 bases lining up with TRBD1. Trimming cost V 3 bases and J 2 bases; bases outside gene matches: 7. Germline CDR1 SGHAT, CDR2 FQNNGV. The CDR3 spans 16 residues. Here the CDR3 DNA reads TGTGCCAGCAGCTTTGCAGGGGGCCAACTCACAGATACGCAGTATTTT. It translates to CASSFAGGQLTDTQYF.

This clone was counted only a few times. A read error may produce the germline difference seen at one junction end. The rearrangement links TRBV6-6 to TRBJ2-7; 8 positions match TRBD1. The CDR3 covers 12 residues. Germline CDR1 and CDR2: MNHNY and SVGAGI (reference sequence). CDR3 in DNA: TGTGCCAGCACCTCCGTGACAGGGGACCTTTGGTTC. Translating gives CASTSVTGDLWF.

DNA for the CDR3: TGTGCCAGCAGTGCTATTAGCGGGGCGGTCACCCTCTACGAGCAGTACTTC. It specifies CASSAISGAVTLYEQYF. The J gene is TRBJ2-7, the V gene TRBV6-1; TRBD2 agrees at 8 bases. This CDR3 region has 17 residues. The V segment lost 4 bases and the J segment 3 bases; nucleotides outside the gene matches: 14. From germline, CDR1 is MNHNS and CDR2 SASEGT.